A selection of T cell receptor beta chains follows, all from one sample in a study of OX40 agonist ivuxolimab in advanced cancers. Here immunoSEQ multiplex PCR was the method, and the copy in TCRdb shows in-frame clones only, minus some. The data contain tens of thousands of clones, roughly 89% of them singletons. The starting material was CD4+ or CD8+ T cells sorted from blood, obtained in a trial of the OX40 agonist ivuxolimab. These receptors were collected from an adult with an advanced solid tumor such as melanoma, head and neck, liver or kidney cancer. The CDR3 runs from the conserved cysteine through the conserved F or W. D genes are given only for firm matches. Some rows have no size entry. The others give once, few or many, or a class for an expanded clone.

v_call	j_call	d_call	clone_size	cdr3_aa	cdr3_nt
TRBV27	TRBJ2-2	TRBD2	-	CASSFWASGGTGELFF	TGTGCCAGCAGTTTCTGGGCTAGCGGGGGCACCGGGGAGCTGTTTTTT
TRBV7-6	TRBJ2-2	-	-	CASSLLAGTGELFF	TGTGCCAGCAGCTTATTAGCCGGCACCGGGGAGCTGTTTTTT
TRBV7-6	TRBJ1-2	-	-	CASSPHAGITPYGYTF	TGTGCCAGCAGCCCTCATGCTGGTATTACTCCCTATGGCTACACCTTC
TRBV5-1	TRBJ2-7	-	-	CASSLSIRTDPNF	TGCGCCAGCAGCTTGTCTATCAGGACGGATCCGAACTTC
TRBV19	TRBJ1-1	-	-	CASSIFDGTEAFF	TGTGCCAGTAGTATTTTTGATGGCACTGAAGCTTTCTTT
TRBV7-9	TRBJ2-7	-	-	CASSLGLEPYEQYF	TGTGCCAGCAGCTTAGGGCTGGAGCCCTACGAGCAGTACTTC
TRBV4-1	TRBJ2-5	-	once	CASSQDWALQETQYF	TGCGCCAGCAGCCAAGATTGGGCATTACAAGAGACCCAGTACTTC
TRBV18	TRBJ1-5	-	-	CASSPGEPGLFNSNQPQHF	TGTGCCAGCTCACCCGGGGAGCCGGGATTATTCAATAGCAATCAGCCCCAGCATTTT
TRBV19	TRBJ2-7	-	-	CASSTLGQDSDRYEQYF	TGTGCCAGTAGTACGCTAGGGCAAGATAGCGACCGCTACGAGCAGTACTTC
TRBV19	TRBJ1-5	TRBD1	once	CASSIWDRGNQPQHF	TGTGCCAGTAGTATCTGGGACAGGGGCAATCAGCCCCAGCATTTT
TRBV28	TRBJ2-5	-	-	CASSPIPYGATQETQYF	TGTGCCAGCAGTCCAATCCCGTATGGGGCCACCCAAGAGACCCAGTACTTC
TRBV9	TRBJ2-6	-	-	CASSSPTGSGANVLTF	TGTGCCAGCAGCTCCCCGACAGGCTCTGGGGCCAACGTCCTGACTTTC
TRBV6-6	TRBJ1-2	-	-	CASSEMQAHRNYGYTF	TGTGCCAGCTCTGAGATGCAGGCCCACCGCAACTATGGCTACACCTTC
TRBV10-3	TRBJ2-3	TRBD2	once	CATNIAGEPDTQYF	TGTGCCACTAACATAGCGGGAGAACCAGATACGCAGTATTTT
TRBV29-1	TRBJ2-2	-	-	CSVEGDGQTNTGELFF	TGCAGCGTTGAAGGCGACGGACAGACGAACACCGGGGAGCTGTTTTTT
TRBV19	TRBJ1-6	TRBD1	-	CASSGTGPPLHF	TGTGCCAGTAGTGGGACAGGGCCACCCCTCCACTTT